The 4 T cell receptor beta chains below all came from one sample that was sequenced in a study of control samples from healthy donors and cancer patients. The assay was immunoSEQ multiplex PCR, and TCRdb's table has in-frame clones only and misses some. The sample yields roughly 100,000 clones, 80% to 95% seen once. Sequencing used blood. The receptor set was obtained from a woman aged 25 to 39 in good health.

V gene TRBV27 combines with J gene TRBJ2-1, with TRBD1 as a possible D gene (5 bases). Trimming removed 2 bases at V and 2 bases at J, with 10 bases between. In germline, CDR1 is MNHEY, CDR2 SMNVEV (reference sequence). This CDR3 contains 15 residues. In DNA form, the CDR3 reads TGTGCCAGCAGTTTAAGGGGTCAAACCTACAATGAGCAGTTCTTC. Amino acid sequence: CASSLRGQTYNEQFF.

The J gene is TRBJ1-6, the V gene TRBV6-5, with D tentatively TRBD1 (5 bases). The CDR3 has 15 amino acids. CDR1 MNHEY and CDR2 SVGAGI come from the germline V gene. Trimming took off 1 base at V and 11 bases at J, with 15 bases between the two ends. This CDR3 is CASSYYAGKTTPLHF. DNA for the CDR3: TGTGCCAGCAGTTACTATGCAGGGAAGACGACACCCCTCCACTTT.

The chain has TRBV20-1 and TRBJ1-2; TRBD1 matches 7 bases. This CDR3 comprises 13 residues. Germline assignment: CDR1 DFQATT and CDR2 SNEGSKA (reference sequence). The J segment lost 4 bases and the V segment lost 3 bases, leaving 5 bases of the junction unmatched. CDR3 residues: CSASSGQIYGYTF. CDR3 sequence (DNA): TGCAGTGCTAGTTCGGGACAGATCTATGGCTACACCTTC.

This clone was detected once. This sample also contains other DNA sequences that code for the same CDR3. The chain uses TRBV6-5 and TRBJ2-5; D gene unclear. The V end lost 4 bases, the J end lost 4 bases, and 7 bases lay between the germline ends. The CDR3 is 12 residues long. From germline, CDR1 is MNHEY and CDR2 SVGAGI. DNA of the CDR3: TGTGCCAGCAGTTCAGAAGGAGAGACCCAGTACTTC. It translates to CASSSEGETQYF.